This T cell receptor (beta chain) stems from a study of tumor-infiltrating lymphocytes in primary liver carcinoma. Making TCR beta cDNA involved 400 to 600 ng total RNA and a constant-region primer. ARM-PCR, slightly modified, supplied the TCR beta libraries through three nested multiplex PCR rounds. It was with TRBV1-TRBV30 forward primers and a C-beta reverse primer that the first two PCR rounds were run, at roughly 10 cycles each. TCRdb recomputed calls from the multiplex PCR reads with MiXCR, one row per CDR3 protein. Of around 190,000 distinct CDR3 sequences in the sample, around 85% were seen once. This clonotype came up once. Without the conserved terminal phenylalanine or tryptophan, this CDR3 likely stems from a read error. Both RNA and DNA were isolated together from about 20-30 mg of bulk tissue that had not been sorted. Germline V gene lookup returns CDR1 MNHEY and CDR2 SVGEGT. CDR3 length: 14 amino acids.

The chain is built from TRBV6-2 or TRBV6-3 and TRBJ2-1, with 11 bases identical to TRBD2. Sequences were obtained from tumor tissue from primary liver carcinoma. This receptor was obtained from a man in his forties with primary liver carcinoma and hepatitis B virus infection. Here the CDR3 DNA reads TGTGTCAGCAGCGGGACTAGCGGAACCAATGAGCAGTTCATC. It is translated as CVSSGTSGTNEQFI.